This is a list of T cell receptor beta chains from one sample in a study of blood T cell repertoires in COVID-19. Only in-frame clones appear in the TCRdb table, and some are missing; sequencing was by immunoSEQ multiplex PCR. The sample shows fewer than 200,000 clones, 70% to 80% of them seen only once. Sequenced material: peripheral blood. The source of these receptors is a man between 60 and 75 years old with acute or convalescent COVID-19. The CDR3 runs from the conserved cysteine through the conserved F or W. D genes are given only for firm matches. Some rows mark clone size as missing; the rest say once, few, many or name a class of expanded clone.

NA	TRBV4-3	14	TRBJ2-1	NA	TGCGCCAGCAGCCAAGGCGAGGGTTACAATGAGCAGTTCTTC	CASSQGEGYNEQFF
NA	TRBV4-3	16	TRBJ2-7	TRBD1	TGCGCCAGCAGCCAAGGGAGCGGGACAGGGACCTACGAGCAGTACTTC	CASSQGSGTGTYEQYF
NA	TRBV7-2	16	TRBJ1-3	NA	TGTGCCAGCAGCTTACAGCAGGGGCTCTCTGGAAACACCATATATTTT	CASSLQQGLSGNTIYF
NA	TRBV5-1	14	TRBJ1-1	NA	TGCGCCAGCAGCCTGGACAGCGGGAACACTGAAGCTTTCTTT	CASSLDSGNTEAFF
NA	TRBV14	12	TRBJ1-6	NA	TGTGCCAGCAGCCTAGTCGGTTCACCCCTCCACTTT	CASSLVGSPLHF
NA	TRBV18	15	TRBJ1-1	TRBD1	TGTGCCAGCTCACCCAGTGGGACAGGGAACACTGAAGCTTTCTTT	CASSPSGTGNTEAFF
NA	TRBV27	14	TRBJ1-1	NA	TGTGCCAGCAGATCCGACAGCATGAACACTGAAGCTTTCTTT	CASRSDSMNTEAFF
NA	TRBV11-3	13	TRBJ2-1	NA	TGTGCCAGCAGCTCCGGACTGTTCAATGAGCAGTTCTTC	CASSSGLFNEQFF
NA	TRBV5-4	12	TRBJ1-2	NA	TGTGCCAGCAGCTTGGACAGTTATGGCTACACCTTC	CASSLDSYGYTF
NA	TRBV27	13	TRBJ2-7	NA	TGTGCCAGCAGGGAGGGCAGCTCCTACGAGCAGTACTTC	CASREGSSYEQYF
NA	TRBV7-3	14	TRBJ2-7	TRBD1	TGTGCCAGCAGCTTAGCAGGGGGACCCTCCGAGCAGTACTTC	CASSLAGGPSEQYF
NA	TRBV30	12	TRBJ1-2	NA	TGTGCCTGGAGTGGGACAGACTATGGCTACACCTTC	CAWSGTDYGYTF
NA	TRBV5-1	15	TRBJ2-7	TRBD1	TGCGCCAGCACCACATCTACAGGGGATTGGTACGAGCAGTACTTC	CASTTSTGDWYEQYF
few	TRBV30	13	TRBJ1-5	NA	TGTGCCTGGAGTGCCCAGGTCAATCAGCCCCAGCATTTT	CAWSAQVNQPQHF
NA	TRBV24-1	15	TRBJ1-1	TRBD1	TGTGCCACCAGTGACGGGGAGACAGGGTACACTGAAGCTTTCTTT	CATSDGETGYTEAFF
few	TRBV7-3	18	TRBJ2-3	TRBD2	TGTGCCAGCAGCTTGATCGGGAGCAGCGGGGGAAGCACAGATACGCAGTATTTT	CASSLIGSSGGSTDTQYF
NA	TRBV11-2	14	TRBJ2-7	NA	TGTGCCAGCGGTAAGGCAGGGTCGGATCTCGAGCAGTACTTC	CASGKAGSDLEQYF
NA	TRBV5-4	15	TRBJ1-6	TRBD1	TGTGCCAGCAGCTGGGGACAGGGACACGATTCACCCCTCCACTTT	CASSWGQGHDSPLHF
NA	TRBV5-1	14	TRBJ2-2	NA	TGCGCCAGCAGCTTGCAAGGAGGCACCGGGGAGCTGTTTTTT	CASSLQGGTGELFF
NA	TRBV5-1	14	TRBJ2-1	NA	TGCGCCAGCAGCTTTTACAGTTCCTACAATGAGCAGTTCTTC	CASSFYSSYNEQFF
few	TRBV4-1	15	TRBJ1-4	TRBD1	TGCGCCAGCAGTGACGGACAGGCGGATAATGAAAAACTGTTTTTT	CASSDGQADNEKLFF
NA	TRBV6-5	12	TRBJ2-5	NA	TGTGCCAGCCGCCAGGCGTCGGAGACCCAGTACTTC	CASRQASETQYF
NA	TRBV12-5	16	TRBJ2-1	TRBD1	TGTGCTAGTGGTTTGGAAAGGACAGGCAGGGCTGATGAGCAGTTCTTC	CASGLERTGRADEQFF
NA	TRBV10-3	14	TRBJ1-2	TRBD1	TGTGCCATCAACCTACCAGGACAGGGTTATGGCTACACCTTC	CAINLPGQGYGYTF
NA	TRBV5-4	15	TRBJ2-3	NA	TGTGCCAGCAGCTTGCTGACAGGATTCACAGATACGCAGTATTTT	CASSLLTGFTDTQYF
NA	TRBV30	13	TRBJ1-1	TRBD1	TGTGCCTGGAGTGACAGGGGTCTACTAGGAGCTTTCTTT	CAWSDRGLLGAFF
NA	TRBV5-8	13	TRBJ1-6	NA	TGTGCCATCCAAGGAGGGAGAGAATCACCCCTCCACTTT	CAIQGGRESPLHF
NA	TRBV5-4	15	TRBJ1-6	TRBD1	TGTGCCAGCAGCTTAGGGGGCGTCGGGAATTCACCCCTCCACTTT	CASSLGGVGNSPLHF
NA	TRBV10-3	16	TRBJ1-1	TRBD1	TGTGCCATCAGTGAGTCGATGGGACAGGCGAACACTGAAGCTTTCTTT	CAISESMGQANTEAFF
NA	TRBV6-5	13	TRBJ1-6	TRBD1	TGTGCCAGCAGCCGGGACAGACGCTCACCCCTCCACTTT	CASSRDRRSPLHF
NA	TRBV5-6	12	TRBJ1-5	NA	TGTGCCAGCAGCCTACAGGGCCAGCCCCAGCATTTT	CASSLQGQPQHF